Sequencing of this T cell receptor beta chain was carried out in a study of T cell clusters in autoimmune cytopenias (dated by TCRdb to between 2018 and 2021). For the wider study: A mean age of approximately 51 years and a median age of roughly 59 years were recorded for the healthy donor controls, of whom about half of the roughly 45 were female. Per sample, TRB sequencing gave a median depth of approximately 52,000 reads and a median of approximately 2,400 distinct TRB clonotypes. Peripheral blood TRB and IGH repertoires were sequenced in autoimmune cytopenia patients at active disease and during treatment follow-up, alongside healthy, CLL and autoimmune hepatitis controls. The goal of the study was to find out whether patients with autoimmune cytopenia have a disease-specific immune repertoire signature that could be used as a blood-based biomarker. For primary cytopenia the controls were 20 to 30 age-matched healthy donors, whereas for secondary cytopenia the controls were approximately 15 age-matched CLL patients. The comparison group for autoimmune hepatitis repertoires was about 20 healthy donors matched for age and sex. The study at large found these results: A lack of physiological T cell clusters in primary autoimmune cytopenia patients was suggested by GLIPH, as 51 clusters were found to be exclusive to healthy donors versus roughly 15 exclusive to patients. The T cell clusters were defined only in silico, and the functional role of the clusters was left to be validated experimentally. The cluster-lack signature was not seen for secondary cytopenia versus CLL, apparently masked by the dominant lymphoma-associated repertoire. Healthy donors showed around 2.9-fold more exclusive TRB clusters than active autoimmune hepatitis patients, consistent with an autoimmunity-wide signature. TRB repertoire shifts, with less even repertoires in secondary cytopenia and CLL, mostly reflected lymphoma bias rather than autoimmunity.

As to this clonotype: It lacks a known antigen.

TRB amplification used 250 ng of peripheral blood genomic DNA, some 38,000 genome equivalents, per sample. The CDR3 goes from the cysteine to the phenylalanine over 14 residues. The DNA sequence is not available. Looking up the germline V gene (reference sequence) yields CDR1 LNHDA and CDR2 SQIVND. TRB rearrangements were amplified by multiplex PCR following a touch-down protocol, with the TRB-A and TRB-B primer pools mixed in one tube. Two consecutive PCR reactions with Phusion HS II polymerase added Illumina adapters and sample indices to the amplicons. The amplicons were gel-purified using the NucleoSpin Gel and PCR Clean-up kit, after which quantification was performed by Qubit and quality was checked on an Agilent 2100 Bioanalyzer. Sequencing of the libraries was done on an Illumina MiSeq with paired-end, single-indexed, 600-cycle runs. Per the source publication's procedure: MiXCR version 2.1.12 with the default MiXCR reference library was used to align and assemble TRB reads. Each unique CDR3 nucleotide sequence defined a clone, and only productive sequences with at least two reads were analysed. Repertoire diversity was assessed by alpha-parameterized diversity profiles (alpha 0 to 5), including Shannon (alpha 1) and Simpson (alpha 2) indices, computed with an R script. Combinatorial TRB VJ usage was calculated with the tcR package and was compared between cohorts by principal component analysis performed with ade4. GLIPH clustering of TCRbeta CDR3s was carried out on cohort pairs matched by age and read depth, and cluster frequencies were compared by Wilcoxon test. TCRdb reprocessed the reads into one record per CDR3 protein sequence, lacking DNA. Here the V and J calls rest on TCRdb's processing, not on the authors' analysis. In this sample's table one finds approximately 11,000 distinct CDR3 sequences. The biggest ten clones account for roughly a third of the sample.

The sample also formed part of further work on T cell repertoires in aging, cancer and after chemotherapy. Reported in the second study: The donors fell into six age groups ranging from 30 or younger to 70 or older, and each group had at least three individuals. Control TCR repertoires from healthy donors were recorded over several months to years, and clear clonal overlap was observed across re-sampling. The complete dataset included 8 million to 9.5 million TCR reads. Compared with age-matched healthy donors, untreated patients with either hematological or solid cancers had significantly lower TCR diversity in the blood along with higher clonality. In healthy donors, the drop in TCR diversity with age came mainly from a loss of richness, whereas in cancer patients a loss of evenness also played a part. An increase in median generation probability over the chemotherapy interval was observed in both cancer cohorts, suggesting that the repertoire was reconstituted through rebound thymic output. It was noted by the authors that conclusions about immunological memory after chemotherapy cannot be drawn from the repertoire data. Peripheral blood TCR beta repertoires from healthy donors and cancer patients were profiled to examine immunoaging and T cell reconstitution after chemotherapy. Alongside 95 healthy donors serving as a reference group, the cohort included 200 to 250 cancer patients, of whom some 91 had hematological cancers and 120 to 130 had solid cancers. Processing of the TRB sequences was carried out with MiXCR versions 2.12 and 3.0.5. Shannon diversity, evenness, clonality (one minus evenness), and alpha-parameterized diversity profiles from alpha 0 to 5 were included as repertoire metrics. The IGoR algorithm was used to calculate generation probabilities for clones in the paired samples taken before and after chemotherapy.

The chain is assembled from TRBV19 and TRBJ1-5; the TRBD1 assignment by TCRdb is unverifiable without DNA. The clonotype comes from a human donor in good health. Sequencing was performed on peripheral blood. The CDR3 region has the sequence CASSMGQWNQPQHF.